Listed below are T cell receptor beta chains from one sample, sequenced in a study of shared clonotypes between healthy human individuals. Some clones are missing from TCRdb's copy, which holds only in-frame ones; the method was immunoSEQ multiplex PCR. The sample holds about 2,200,000 clones, approximately 94% seen once. The material sequenced was naive CD8+ T cells from PBMCs. All receptors come from a man aged 18 to 29 in good health. Some clones in this sample may be carry-over from other donors' samples. Both conserved end residues are part of each CDR3. The order of the fields is J gene, V gene, clone size, D gene, CDR3 DNA, CDR3 protein. A D gene is named only where the DNA matches it firmly. Where a row states a size, it is once, few, many or the class of an expanded clone; other rows omit it.

TRBJ2-2	TRBV9	NA	NA	TGTGCCAGCAGCGTACACAGGGTGGGCACCGGGGAGCTGTTTTTT	CASSVHRVGTGELFF
TRBJ2-7	TRBV19	NA	NA	TGTGCCAGTAGTATAGGTGGCCTGACCTACGAGCAGTACTTC	CASSIGGLTYEQYF
TRBJ1-2	TRBV30	NA	NA	TGTGCCTGGTTAGAACGGAGTGGCTACACCTTC	CAWLERSGYTF
TRBJ2-3	TRBV7-9	NA	NA	TGTGCCAGCAGCGTTAGCGGAACTAGCACAGATACGCAGTATTTT	CASSVSGTSTDTQYF
TRBJ2-1	TRBV15	NA	NA	TGTGCCACCAGCAGAGATTCGTTCAATGAGCAGTTCTTC	CATSRDSFNEQFF
TRBJ2-1	TRBV11-2	NA	NA	TGTGCCAGCAGCTTGTTGCGGAATGAGCAGTTCTTC	CASSLLRNEQFF
TRBJ1-4	TRBV5-1	NA	NA	TGCGCCAGCAGCGTATACAGTGCAACTAATGAAAAACTGTTTTTT	CASSVYSATNEKLFF
TRBJ1-1	TRBV5-1	NA	TRBD1	TGCGCCAGCAGCAGCGACAGGGCGGTGGTGAAGATCACTGAAGCTTTCTTT	CASSSDRAVVKITEAFF
TRBJ2-1	TRBV7-9	NA	NA	TGTGCCAGCAGCTTAGGGCGTAGCTTCAATGAGCAGTTCTTC	CASSLGRSFNEQFF
TRBJ2-7	TRBV11-1	once	NA	TGTGCCAGCAGCTTTGGGGCCAACGAGCAGTACTTC	CASSFGANEQYF
TRBJ2-7	TRBV7-8	NA	NA	TGTGCCAGCAGCTCCCTCCCAGGAGCTCTTTACGAGCAGTACTTC	CASSSLPGALYEQYF
TRBJ1-1	TRBV7-9	NA	TRBD1	TGTGCCAGCAGCCCCGGGACAGGGGTAACTGAAGCTTTCTTT	CASSPGTGVTEAFF
TRBJ1-1	TRBV6-1	NA	NA	TGTGCCAGCAGATCCGGAGCGAACACTGAAGCTTTCTTT	CASRSGANTEAFF
TRBJ2-4	TRBV27	NA	TRBD2	TGTGCCAGCAGTTATACTAGCGGGGGTGGTCACATTCAGTACTTC	CASSYTSGGGHIQYF
TRBJ1-6	TRBV15	NA	TRBD1	TGTGCCATCAGGGACAGGGATAATTCACCCCTCCACTTT	CAIRDRDNSPLHF
TRBJ2-7	TRBV6-1	NA	TRBD2	TGTGCCAGCAGTGAAGGGGTCGGGAGGGCCTACGAGCAGTACTTC	CASSEGVGRAYEQYF
TRBJ2-5	TRBV19	once	TRBD2	TGTGCCAGTAGTATAGGATTAGCGGGACGGGCAGAGACCCAGTACTTC	CASSIGLAGRAETQYF
TRBJ1-2	TRBV5-4	NA	TRBD1	TGTGCCAGCAGCCAGGGGGGGGCATATGGCTACACCTTC	CASSQGGAYGYTF
TRBJ2-3	TRBV7-2	NA	NA	TGTGCCAGCAGCTCCCTGGGGCCCGGGGGCACAGATACGCAGTATTTT	CASSSLGPGGTDTQYF
TRBJ2-7	TRBV27	once	NA	TGTGCCAGCAGTTTATCGACTGCTAGGGAGCAGTACTTC	CASSLSTAREQYF
TRBJ2-2	TRBV5-8	NA	NA	TGTGCCAGCAGCTTTCGGAACACCGGGGAGCTGTTTTTT	CASSFRNTGELFF
TRBJ1-1	TRBV5-4	NA	NA	TGTGCCAGCAGCCGAATGAACACTGAAGCTTTCTTT	CASSRMNTEAFF
TRBJ2-1	TRBV12-5	once	NA	TGTGCTAGTGCTCTGGACAGCCACAATGAGCAGTTCTTC	CASALDSHNEQFF
TRBJ2-7	TRBV28	NA	TRBD2	TGTGCCAGCAGTACCCCGTCTAGCGGGAGTGACGGCGAGCAGTACTTC	CASSTPSSGSDGEQYF
TRBJ2-1	TRBV7-2	NA	TRBD2	TGTGCCAGCAGCCACACTAGCGGGAGAGGGTACAATGAGCAGTTCTTC	CASSHTSGRGYNEQFF
TRBJ2-7	TRBV28	NA	TRBD2	TGTGCCAGCAGCCTAGGGACTAGCGGCTATTACGAGCAGTACTTC	CASSLGTSGYYEQYF